The 9 T cell receptor beta chains presented below share a single source sample, sequenced in a study of blood T cell repertoires in COVID-19. The data were produced by immunoSEQ multiplex PCR, yet TCRdb's version contains in-frame clones alone and is incomplete. The sample records around 250,000 clones, roughly 86% being singletons. The sequencing input was peripheral blood. Receptor source: a woman aged 55-70 years who had recovered from COVID-19.

This sequence joins TRBV9 and TRBJ2-2; 7 bases map to TRBD2. The germline V gene encodes CDR1 SGDLS and CDR2 YYNGEE. Losses at the gene ends were 4 bases for V and 1 base for J; bases not matched to a gene: 10. The CDR3 is 17 residues long. The CDR3, as DNA: TGTGCCAGCAGCAGTCGATCCGGGACTAAGAACACCGGGGAGCTGTTTTTT. It specifies CASSSRSGTKNTGELFF.

The V call is TRBV20-1, the J call TRBJ2-5, with 13 bases that match TRBD2. CDR1 is DFQATT and CDR2 is SNEGSKA in the germline V gene (reference sequence). The CDR3 is 17 residues long. V gave up 3 bases and J gave up 4 bases; unmatched junction bases: 11. DNA of the CDR3: TGCAGTGCTAGTAAGGGGACTAGCGGGGCCACGGGAGAGACCCAGTACTTC. Translated, it gives CSASKGTSGATGETQYF.

The genes are TRBV27 and TRBJ1-1; no definite D call. Looked up from germline, CDR1 is MNHEY and CDR2 is SMNVEV (reference sequence). The CDR3 is 11 residues long. V was shortened by 4 bases and J by 7 bases, with 7 bases between the two germline ends. The CDR3 reads CASSSGFEAFF. The CDR3 nucleotides read TGTGCCAGCAGTTCGGGATTTGAAGCTTTCTTT.

The CDR3: CASSSRDRGRTGELFF. The CDR3, as DNA: TGTGCCAGCAGCTCCCGGGACAGGGGGCGAACCGGGGAGCTGTTTTTT. The chain is built from TRBV11-3 and TRBJ2-2; 12 bases map to TRBD1. Germline V gene lookup returns CDR1 SGHNT and CDR2 YENEEA. The CDR3 is 16 amino acids. Trimming took 4 bases from V and 5 from J; bases not matched to a gene: 5. The full variable domain, its missing parts supplied by reference TRBV11-3 and TRBJ2-2, is EAGVVQSPRYKIIEKKQPVAFWCNPISGHNTLYWYLQNLGQGPELLIRYENEEAVDDSQLPKDRFSAERLKGVDSTLKIQPAELGDSAVYLCASSSRDRGRTGELFFGEGSRLTVL.

V is TRBV10-3 and J is TRBJ2-6; D perhaps matches TRBD1 (6 bases). The germline V gene encodes CDR1 ENHRY and CDR2 SYGVKD. V was trimmed by 8 bases and J by 4 bases, leaving 18 bases between them. The length of the CDR3 is 16 residues. This CDR3 is CAIGRDKGLGANVLTF. The CDR3, as DNA: TGTGCCATCGGCCGGGACAAGGGGTTGGGGGCCAACGTCCTGACTTTC.

J is TRBJ2-2 and V is TRBV3-1 (or the pseudogene TRBV3-2), with 7 bases fitting TRBD2. Germline-derived CDR1 and CDR2 are LGHDT and YNNKEL (reference sequence). This CDR3 contains 16 residues. Trimming took 1 base from V and 2 from J; bases not matched to a gene: 4. This chain's CDR3 is CASSQGPSGNTGELFF. In nucleotides, the CDR3 is TGTGCCAGCAGCCAAGGACCTAGCGGTAACACCGGGGAGCTGTTTTTT.

V is TRBV4-3 and J is TRBJ2-1; TRBD2 might be the D (5 bases). Between the trimmed V and J ends, which lost 2 bases and 5 bases, there was a span of 10 bases. Germline CDR1 is LGHNA and CDR2 is YSLEER. This CDR3 has 14 amino acids. The CDR3 nucleotides read TGCGCCAGCAGCCAACACGGGGTTAACAATGAGCAGTTCTTC. This sequence encodes CASSQHGVNNEQFF.

The chain couples TRBV10-3 to TRBJ2-3; D remains ambiguous. This CDR3 has 14 residues. Germline CDR1 ENHRY, CDR2 SYGVKD. V lost 5 bases and J lost 2, with 11 bases in between. The CDR3 nucleotides read TGTGCCATCAGTAGCGTCGGATCCACAGATACGCAGTATTTT. Translation: CAISSVGSTDTQYF.

The chain has TRBV9 and TRBJ1-2; 7 bases fit TRBD1. The CDR3 length is 19 residues. The germline CDR1 and CDR2 sequences are SGDLS and YYNGEE. The V and J ends lost 3 bases and 6 bases, in that order; junction bases with no gene match: 23. The CDR3 loop is CASSGMGPRGASLVDGYTF. The CDR3 DNA reads as TGTGCCAGCAGCGGGATGGGACCCAGGGGGGCCAGCCTAGTAGATGGCTACACCTTC.